Below are 27 T cell receptor beta chains sequenced from a single sample in a study of naive and memory T cell subsets. General observations from the study: A few larger clonotypes appeared in naive repertoires, especially CD8, possibly memory cells re-expressing CD45RA.

No antigens are known for them. Two oligonucleotides, mixed equimolar, formed the beta constant-region primer covering TRBC1 and TRBC2. Ligated cDNA was amplified by four rounds of PCR with nested alpha and beta constant-region primers and SP2. TCRdb passed the UMI-ligation and nested PCR reads through MiXCR, listing each CDR3 protein once. The data hold over 130,000 distinct CDR3 sequences, with under 25% observed a single time. Sequenced sample: naive CD8+ T cells from blood. Source of these receptors: a human donor in good health.

This clonotype was seen only a few times. The genes are TRBV11-3 and TRBJ1-5; possible D gene TRBD1, 5 bases. The CDR3 contains 16 residues. V was cut by 5 bases and J by 4 bases, with 18 bases left in between. Per germline, CDR1 SGHNT and CDR2 YENEEA. The CDR3 spells CASSALPGLNNQPQHF. CDR3 coding DNA: TGTGCCAGCAGCGCACTCCCGGGACTGAATAATCAGCCCCAGCATTTT.

The gene calls are TRBV7-9 and TRBJ2-1; 9 positions agree with TRBD2. Germline lookup yields CDR1 SEHNR and CDR2 FQNEAQ (reference sequence). CDR3 length: 15 residues. Trimming at V came to 3 bases and at J to 8 bases, leaving 8 bases not matched to a gene. The CDR3 bases are TGTGCCAGCAGCTTGGGCGGGAGGGCCCTAGATGAGCAGTTCTTC. It is translated as CASSLGGRALDEQFF.

This clonotype was seen a handful of times. The chain uses TRBV7-8 and TRBJ1-1, with D possibly matching TRBD1 (5 bases). V shed 5 bases and J shed 6 bases, with 10 bases lying between them. CDR1 and CDR2 (germline): SGHVS, FQNEAQ. The CDR3 consists of 12 residues. CDR3 DNA sequence: TGTGCCAGCAGCCCGGGACCGCCTGAAGCTTTCTTT. This codes for CASSPGPPEAFF. Full variable domain (missing parts from reference TRBV7-8 and TRBJ1-1): GAGVSQSPRYKVAKRGQDVALRCDPISGHVSLFWYQQALGQGPEFLTYFQNEAQLDKSGLPSDRFFAERPEGSVSTLKIQRTQQEDSAVYLCASSPGPPEAFFGQGTRLTVV.

This clonotype occurred a few times. This chain connects TRBV4-1 to TRBJ2-5; D call uncertain. V was clipped by 0 bases and J by 0 bases, with 11 bases between them. CDR1 and CDR2 (germline): MGHRA, YSYEKL. This CDR3 is built from 16 residues. CDR3 amino acids: CASSQDDRVYQETQYF. CDR3 bases: TGCGCCAGCAGCCAAGACGACCGAGTCTACCAAGAGACCCAGTACTTC.

This rearrangement joins TRBV14 to TRBJ2-1; D is perhaps TRBD2 (5 bases). CDR3 length equals 13 residues. Germline lookup yields CDR1 SGHDN and CDR2 FVKESK. V lost 6 bases and J 3 bases, leaving 9 bases between the germline ends. The CDR3 region is CASRRVDYNEQFF. The CDR3 DNA reads TGTGCCAGCAGGAGGGTCGACTACAATGAGCAGTTCTTC.

This clonotype was detected a few times. CDR3 sequence reads: CASSPGTWNTEAFF. In DNA, the CDR3 is TGCGCCAGCAGTCCCGGGACATGGAACACTGAAGCTTTCTTT. The chain uses TRBV5-1 and TRBJ1-1; maybe TRBD1 (6 bases). Germline V lookup: CDR1 SGHRS, CDR2 YFSETQ. Trimming cost V 5 bases and J 1 base, with 12 bases left between them. CDR3 length: 14 amino acids. The variable domain in full, with the rest retrieved from reference TRBV5-1 and TRBJ1-1, is KAGVTQTPRYLIKTRGQQVTLSCSPISGHRSVSWYQQTPGQGLQFLFEYFSETQRNKGNFPGRFSGRQFSNSRSEMNVSTLELGDSALYLCASSPGTWNTEAFFGQGTRLTVV.

The rearrangement uses TRBV28 and TRBJ2-1, with D hard to call. Germline V gene lookup returns CDR1 MDHEN and CDR2 SYDVKM. The V end was cut by 3 bases, the J end by 7 bases, with 13 bases between. The length of the CDR3 is 14 residues. CDR3 in DNA: TGTGCCAGCAGTTTTTGGGGATCACTAAATGAGCAGTTCTTC. Residues: CASSFWGSLNEQFF.

The chain combines TRBV28 with TRBJ2-7, with 7 bases fitting TRBD1. Germline trimming cut 6 bases from V and 6 bases from J; bases unmatched to any gene: 8. Germline V CDR1 and CDR2: MDHEN, SYDVKM. CDR3 length: 13 residues. CDR3 DNA sequence: TGTGCCAGCAGGCTCGACAGGGAAAGCGAGCAGTACTTC. Translation gives CASRLDRESEQYF.

This clonotype was detected only a few times. This rearrangement joins TRBV29-1 to TRBJ1-1; 7 bases map to TRBD1. V shed 3 bases and J 4 bases; nucleotides not matched to a gene: 5. From germline, CDR1 is SQVTM and CDR2 ANQGSEA. CDR3 length: 13 residues. The CDR3 DNA follows: TGCAGCGTTGATTGGCAGGGGGGCACTGAAGCTTTCTTT. This encodes CSVDWQGGTEAFF.

The chain has TRBV19 and TRBJ2-1; D gene unclear. CDR1 and CDR2 from the germline V gene are LNHDA and SQIVND (reference sequence). The CDR3 spans 11 residues. With 3 bases removed from V and 10 bases from J, the gap between germline ends came to 7 bases. The CDR3 loop is CASSIELEQFF. CDR3 DNA sequence: TGTGCCAGTAGTATCGAACTAGAGCAGTTCTTC.

This chain links TRBV27 with TRBJ2-3; no firm D call. Germline values: CDR1 MNHEY, CDR2 SMNVEV (reference sequence). CDR3 length: 13 amino acids. V lost 5 bases, J lost 4 bases, and 10 bases lay in between. Written as DNA, the CDR3 is TGTGCCAGCAGTCCCTTCGCAGCAGATACGCAGTATTTT. This gives the protein CASSPFAADTQYF.

The chain is built from TRBV28 and TRBJ1-6; D call uncertain. This CDR3 is 15 amino acids long. Trimming took 2 bases from V and 7 from J, leaving 12 bases between them. Germline values: CDR1 MDHEN, CDR2 SYDVKM. As DNA, the CDR3 is TGTGCCAGCAGTTTAAGCGGATTTACAAATTCACCCCTCCACTTT. This translates into CASSLSGFTNSPLHF.

This clonotype turned up a few times. The V call is TRBV9, the J call TRBJ2-1; no clear D gene. V lost 4 bases and J 2 bases, leaving 13 bases between the germline ends. The V gene's germline CDR1 is SGDLS and CDR2 YYNGEE. This CDR3 has 15 amino acids. Here the CDR3 reads CASSPRTTTYNEQFF. CDR3 DNA: TGTGCCAGCAGCCCCCGGACCACGACCTACAATGAGCAGTTCTTC.

The chain has TRBV7-8 and TRBJ2-3; D is uncertain. The CDR3 totals 16 residues. The V end lost 2 bases, the J end lost 1 base, and 13 bases lay between the germline ends. Germline V gene lookup returns CDR1 SGHVS and CDR2 FQNEAQ. CDR3 region: CASSLYLGGRTDTQYF. The CDR3 DNA sequence: TGTGCCAGCAGCTTATACCTCGGCGGCCGCACAGATACGCAGTATTTT.

V is TRBV9 and J is TRBJ2-5, with TRBD2 as a possible D gene (6 bases). Trimming cost V 1 base and J 5 bases, with 21 bases left between them. This CDR3 spans 17 amino acids. Germline-derived CDR1 and CDR2 are SGDLS and YYNGEE. CDR3 in amino acids: CASSVNRDSPGEETQYF. The CDR3 DNA sequence: TGTGCCAGCAGCGTAAACCGGGACTCCCCAGGAGAGGAGACCCAGTACTTC.

The genes are TRBV6-1 and TRBJ2-1; tentative D call: TRBD2 (5 bases). This CDR3 contains 15 residues. Germline V CDR1 and CDR2: MNHNS, SASEGT. V shed 1 base and J shed 10 bases, with 17 bases lying between them. In DNA form, the CDR3 reads TGTGCCAGCAGTGAAGTACCGCGAATACTAGTAGAGCAGTTCTTC. Its protein is CASSEVPRILVEQFF.

This clonotype was observed a handful of times. The chain employs TRBV27 and TRBJ2-3; no definite D call. The V gene's germline CDR1 is MNHEY and CDR2 SMNVEV (reference sequence). V lost 10 bases, J lost 0 bases, and 11 bases lay in between. The CDR3 spans 13 residues. Here the CDR3 DNA reads TGTGCCACTAAGGTGACTAGCACAGATACGCAGTATTTT. Residues: CATKVTSTDTQYF.

This sequence joins TRBV6-5 and TRBJ2-7; D is unresolved. CDR1 and CDR2 (germline): MNHEY, SVGAGI. CDR3 size: 13 residues. V gave up 0 bases and J gave up 4 bases, with 7 bases separating them. The CDR3 loop is CASSYSLRYEQYF. The CDR3 DNA is TGTGCCAGCAGTTACTCGTTAAGGTACGAGCAGTACTTC.

V and J are TRBV27 and TRBJ2-4; D is possibly TRBD1 or TRBD2 (7 bases each). V lost 5 bases and J 7 bases, leaving 18 bases between the germline ends. CDR3 length equals 15 residues. CDR1 is MNHEY, CDR2 SMNVEV, per germline (reference sequence). Here the CDR3 reads CASSQGGLPENIQYF. The CDR3 nucleotides read TGTGCCAGCAGTCAGGGGGGACTACCGGAGAACATTCAGTACTTC.

This clonotype was seen ten or more times. The rearrangement links TRBV12-3 or TRBV12-4 to TRBJ1-5, with a weak D call TRBD1 (5 bases). With 3 bases removed from V and 4 bases from J, the gap between germline ends came to 13 bases. The CDR3 covers 15 residues. The CDR3 region is CASSFMGGRNQPQHF. Written as DNA, the CDR3 is TGTGCCAGCAGTTTTATGGGGGGACGGAATCAGCCCCAGCATTTT.

The V and J genes are TRBV12-3 or TRBV12-4 and TRBJ2-2, with 7 bases matching TRBD1. The ends lost 10 bases at V and 14 bases at J; junction bases unmatched: 16. The CDR3 is made up of 13 amino acids. CDR3 nucleotide sequence: TGTGCCACCACTGGACAGGAATCCTTCGGTCTGTTTTTT. It translates to CATTGQESFGLFF.

The genes are TRBV4-1 and TRBJ2-7, with D possibly being TRBD2 (5 bases). Between the trimmed V and J ends, which lost 2 bases and 1 base, there was a span of 12 bases. Per the germline V gene, CDR1 is MGHRA and CDR2 is YSYEKL. The CDR3 runs to 15 residues. DNA for the CDR3: TGCGCCAGCAGCCAAAAATTCGGGGATTCCTACGAGCAGTACTTC. This translates into CASSQKFGDSYEQYF.

The rearrangement uses TRBV30 and TRBJ1-2; 7 positions agree with TRBD1. V was clipped by 0 bases and J by 2 bases; unmatched bases: 6. The CDR3 length is 15 residues. From germline, CDR1 is GTSNPN and CDR2 SVGIG (reference sequence). The CDR3 DNA is TGTGCCTGGAGTGTACTGACAGGGTTAAACTATGGCTACACCTTC. It specifies CAWSVLTGLNYGYTF.

The chain is built from TRBV27 and TRBJ1-5; D is unclear. Germline loops: CDR1 MNHEY, CDR2 SMNVEV (reference sequence). The CDR3 sequence is 13 residues long. V was clipped by 2 bases and J by 5 bases, with 7 bases between them. The CDR3 sequence: CASSLRIHQPQHF. Written as DNA, the CDR3 is TGTGCCAGCAGTTTAAGAATCCATCAGCCCCAGCATTTT.

This clonotype has just a few counts. V usage is TRBV13 and J usage is TRBJ2-1; 8 bases match TRBD1. V lost 4 bases to trimming and J lost 7 bases; unmatched junction nucleotides: 9. The germline V gene has CDR1 PRHDT and CDR2 FYEKMQ (reference sequence). The CDR3 contains 15 residues. CDR3 in DNA: TGTGCCAGCAGCTCACCCGGACAGGGAGGAAATGAGCAGTTCTTC. This sequence encodes CASSSPGQGGNEQFF.

There are a few counts of this clonotype. The chain combines TRBV7-3 with TRBJ1-6, with TRBD1 matching over 7 bases. This CDR3 comprises 16 residues. Trimming at V came to 5 bases and at J to 4 bases, leaving 8 bases not matched to a gene. Germline CDR1 and CDR2: SGHTA and FQGTGA. CDR3 protein: CASSVTGRLYNSPLHF. Here the CDR3 DNA reads TGTGCCAGCAGCGTGACAGGGAGACTATATAATTCACCCCTCCACTTT.

This clonotype was seen more than once but under ten times. The DNA of the CDR3 is TGTGCCAGCAGTTCTTCTCTGGGACTAGCGGGAGTATTTTATGAGCAGTTCTTC. This translates into CASSSSLGLAGVFYEQFF. The rearrangement uses TRBV27 and TRBJ2-1; 14 bases agree with TRBD2. The V segment lost 4 bases and the J segment 8 bases; nucleotides outside the gene matches: 13. Looked up from germline, CDR1 is MNHEY and CDR2 is SMNVEV (reference sequence). This CDR3 is built from 18 residues.